This TCR beta chain was observed in a study of identical twins. General observations from the study: It was possible that invariant MAIT and iNKT cells partly confounded the zero-insertion analyses. Out-of-frame alpha sequences common to twins were enriched for low generation probability.

This CDR3 comprises 15 residues. V gave up 2 bases and J gave up 4 bases, with 11 bases separating them. Germline V CDR1 and CDR2: ENHRY, SYGVKD. TCRdb re-called the 5' RACE reads with MiXCR, one entry per CDR3 protein. The sample has 450,000 or so distinct CDR3 sequences, approximately 15% seen once. Concerning this clonotype itself: What it binds is not known.

The sample was also linked to a second study, of yellow fever vaccine responses in identical twins.

The source is a woman between 18 and 29 years old in good health. The V call is TRBV10-3, the J call TRBJ2-2; D possibly corresponds to TRBD1 (6 bases). The sample comprised CD4+ T cells sorted from blood. The CDR3 reads CAISELLDSTGELFF. For the CDR3, the DNA is TGTGCCATCAGTGAGCTCTTGGACAGCACCGGGGAGCTGTTTTTT.